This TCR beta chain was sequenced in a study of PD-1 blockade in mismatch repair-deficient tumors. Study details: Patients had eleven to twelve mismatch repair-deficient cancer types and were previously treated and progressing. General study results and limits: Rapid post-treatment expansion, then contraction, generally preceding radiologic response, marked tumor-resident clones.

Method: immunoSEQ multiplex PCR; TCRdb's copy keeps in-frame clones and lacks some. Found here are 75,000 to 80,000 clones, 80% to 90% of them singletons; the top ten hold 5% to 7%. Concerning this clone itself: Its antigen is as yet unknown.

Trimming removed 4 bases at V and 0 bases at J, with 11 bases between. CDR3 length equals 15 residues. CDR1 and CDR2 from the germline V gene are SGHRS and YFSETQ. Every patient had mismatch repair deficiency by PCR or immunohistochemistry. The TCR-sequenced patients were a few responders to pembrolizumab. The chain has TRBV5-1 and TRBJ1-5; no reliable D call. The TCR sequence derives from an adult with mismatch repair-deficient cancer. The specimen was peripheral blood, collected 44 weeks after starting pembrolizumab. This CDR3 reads CASSATGFSNQPQHF. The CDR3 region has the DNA TGCGCCAGCAGCGCGACCGGCTTTAGCAATCAGCCCCAGCATTTT.